This TCR beta chain emerged from a study of blood T cell repertoires in COVID-19. For the study at large: The study drew acute and convalescent COVID-19 samples from the United States, Italy and Spain.

V lost 6 bases and J 8 bases, leaving 16 bases between the germline ends. In germline, CDR1 is MDHEN, CDR2 SYDVKM. The CDR3 extends over 13 amino acids. Sequenced by immunoSEQ multiplex PCR; TCRdb stores in-frame clones only, minus some. This repertoire shows 290,000 or so clones, just over 90% found once; its top ten account for roughly 2.3%. The sequence was collected from a woman aged 25 to 39 with COVID-19, enrolled during active disease. V is TRBV28 and J is TRBJ1-2, with D perhaps matching TRBD1 (6 bases). The sequencing sample was made of peripheral blood. This CDR3 reads CASRPQGGDGYTF. The CDR3 DNA reads as TGTGCCAGCAGGCCACAGGGTGGGGACGGCTACACCTTC.